These T cell receptor beta chains were read from a single sample in a study of T cells in Graves' hyperthyroidism and ophthalmopathy. One entry per CDR3 protein, called by TCRdb with MiXCR from the multiplex PCR reads. This sample has about 400,000 distinct CDR3 sequences; approximately 14% occur once, and the top ten carry around 20%. The sample taken for sequencing was blood. These receptors were collected from a woman in her twenties or thirties with Graves' ophthalmopathy. CDR3s include the opening cysteine and the closing phenylalanine or tryptophan. Each record gives: D gene, clone size, V gene, J gene, CDR3 DNA, CDR3 protein. D genes are given only for firm matches. Clone size is not always given. Where it is, it says once, few, many or a class for expanded clones.

>TRBD1|-|TRBV6-9|TRBJ1-1
TGTGCCAGCAGTTACCCAACAGGGGGCTTTTTTGACACTGAAGCTTTCTTT
CASSYPTGGFFDTEAFF
>-|few|TRBV6-1|TRBJ2-5
TGTGCCAGCAGTGATCCCTGGGGGACCCAGTACTTC
CASSDPWGTQYF
>TRBD2|-|TRBV11-2|TRBJ2-7
TGTGCCAGCAGCTATCGACTAGCGGGGGGCACCTACGAGCAGTACTTC
CASSYRLAGGTYEQYF
>TRBD2|few|TRBV15|TRBJ2-5
TGTGCCACCAGCGGGTGGACTAGCGGGGGGCTCCAAGAGACCCAGTACTTC
CATSGWTSGGLQETQYF
>TRBD2|many|TRBV18|TRBJ2-1
TGTGCCAGCTCACCACTAGCGGGGAGCTCCTACAATGAGCAGTTCTTC
CASSPLAGSSYNEQFF
>-|many|TRBV12-3/TRBV12-4|TRBJ2-2
TGTGCCAGCAGTTTATCCGGGACACCGAACACCGGGGAGCTGTTTTTT
CASSLSGTPNTGELFF
>-|-|TRBV10-3|TRBJ1-2
TGTGCCATCAGTGACCCCCATCCGAACTATGGCTACACCTTC
CAISDPHPNYGYTF
>-|few|TRBV29-1|TRBJ2-2
TGCAGCGTTGAACTTTTGACCTCAGCCGCCGGGGAGCTGTTTTTT
CSVELLTSAAGELFF
>TRBD1|few|TRBV7-3|TRBJ2-1
TGTGCCAGCAGCTTAAAGGGGTCACAGGGGTTAGGGTACAATGAGCAGTTCTTC
CASSLKGSQGLGYNEQFF
>-|many|TRBV6-1|TRBJ1-5
TGTGCCAGCAGTCGGTCGTCGACCCCGGTGAGCAGTCAGCCCCAGCATTTT
CASSRSSTPVSSQPQHF
>TRBD2|-|TRBV20-1|TRBJ2-7
TGCAGTGCGTGGGGAAGGAGCGGGGGGGCCTCCACCTACGAGCAGTACTTC
CSAWGRSGGASTYEQYF
>TRBD1|few|TRBV30|TRBJ2-2
TGTGCCTGGGGACCCTTGGACAGGGTCGCCGGGGAGCTGTTTTTT
CAWGPLDRVAGELFF
>TRBD2|many|TRBV7-2|TRBJ2-4
TGTGCCAGCAGCTTCACTAGCGGGGGGGCCAAAAACATTCAGTACTTC
CASSFTSGGAKNIQYF
>TRBD2|-|TRBV9|TRBJ2-1
TGTGCCAGCAGCGTTCAGCGGGGGGGCCTCTACAATGAGCAGTTCTTC
CASSVQRGGLYNEQFF
>TRBD2|many|TRBV7-9|TRBJ2-1
TGTGCCAGCAGCGCGCTAGCGGGGGGCCCCGGTGAGCAGTTCTTC
CASSALAGGPGEQFF
>-|many|TRBV7-9|TRBJ2-1
TGTGCCAGCAGCCGGACTTCTGATTCCAATGAGCAGTTCTTC
CASSRTSDSNEQFF
>TRBD1|many|TRBV28|TRBJ2-3
TGTGCCAGCAGTCTGGACAGGGTGGGCACAGATACGCAGTATTTT
CASSLDRVGTDTQYF
>TRBD1|few|TRBV4-2|TRBJ2-5
TGTGCCAGCAGCCAAGAAGGGCGGACAGGGGGCTTTGAGACCCAGTACTTC
CASSQEGRTGGFETQYF
>-|few|TRBV20-1|TRBJ1-4
TGCAGTGCTAGATCCGCAGGACTAACTAATGAAAAACTGTTTTTT
CSARSAGLTNEKLFF
>-|once|TRBV6-1|TRBJ1-5
TGTGCCAGCAGCCAAACTATGGGTCAGCCCCAGCATTTT
CASSQTMGQPQHF
>TRBD1|-|TRBV19|TRBJ1-4
TGTGCCAGTATCGGGGAAGCCCGGGACAGGGCCAAATGTAATGAAAAACTGTTTTTT
CASIGEARDRAKCNEKLFF
>TRBD2|many|TRBV28|TRBJ2-1
TGTGCCAGCAGGTCCTCCCTACTAGGAGCGGGGGGGCCGTCTAACAATGAGCAGTTCTTC
CASRSSLLGAGGPSNNEQFF
>-|few|TRBV7-9|TRBJ2-7
TGTGCCAGCAGCTTAGCCGCAGGGCCCTACGAGCAGTACTTC
CASSLAAGPYEQYF
>-|many|TRBV6-2/TRBV6-3|TRBJ1-2
TGTGCCAGCAGACCACCCCTGGCCAGAGCAATCTACTATGGCTACACCTTC
CASRPPLARAIYYGYTF
>-|many|TRBV7-2|TRBJ2-7
TGTGCCAGCAGCACCTCCGGGACTCAGCTAGCGGAGCAGTACTTC
CASSTSGTQLAEQYF
>TRBD1|many|TRBV29-1|TRBJ2-1
TGCAGCGTTGTAGGGGACAGAATTTCGTCCGGAGAGCAGTTCTTC
CSVVGDRISSGEQFF
>TRBD1|-|TRBV28|TRBJ1-3
TGTGCCAGCAGAAGGACAGGGGTGGGCTCTGGAAACACCATATATTTT
CASRRTGVGSGNTIYF
>TRBD1|many|TRBV2|TRBJ1-1
TGTGCCCGGGGTCCGTACAGGGGAAAGACTGAAGCTTTCTTT
CARGPYRGKTEAFF
>-|many|TRBV28|TRBJ1-2
TGTGCCGGTAGGGGGGATCCGGACTATGGCTACACCTTC
CAGRGDPDYGYTF
>TRBD2|-|TRBV4-1|TRBJ2-7
TGCGCCAGCAGCCTCCCGGGGGGCTCCTACGAGCAGTACTTC
CASSLPGGSYEQYF
>-|many|TRBV2|TRBJ1-4
TGTGCCAGCAGTGAAGATCAGAATGAAAAACTGTTTTTT
CASSEDQNEKLFF
>-|many|TRBV4-1|TRBJ1-2
TGCGCCAGCAGCCAAGAGTTGGTAGGCTACACCTTC
CASSQELVGYTF
>TRBD2|few|TRBV24-1|TRBJ2-5
TGTGCCACCAGTGACGAAGTAGCGGGGGACCAAGAGACCCAGTACTTC
CATSDEVAGDQETQYF
>-|-|TRBV9|TRBJ2-5
TGTGCCAGCAGCCCCGGTGGGGGAGGTTTCTACTTC
CASSPGGGGFYF
>TRBD2|few|TRBV24-1|TRBJ2-5
TGTGCCACCAGTGATTATGGACTAGCTGAGAAAGAGACCCAGTACTTC
CATSDYGLAEKETQYF
>TRBD2|many|TRBV7-2|TRBJ2-1
TGTGCCAGCAGCTTCCGGGCTAGCGGGAGGAGCTCCGTGAGGGGGAATGAGCAGTTCTTC
CASSFRASGRSSVRGNEQFF
>TRBD2|many|TRBV30|TRBJ2-3
TGTGCCTGGAGTGTGGGACTAGCGGTCGTGACAGATACGCAGTATTTT
CAWSVGLAVVTDTQYF
>-|many|TRBV12-3/TRBV12-4|TRBJ1-2
TGTGCCAGCAGTTTAGCGCTCAACTTAGGACAGCCTAACTATGGCTACACCTTC
CASSLALNLGQPNYGYTF
>-|many|TRBV30|TRBJ2-7
TGTGCCTGGGACAGCCCTAGGAACGAGCAGTACTTC
CAWDSPRNEQYF
>-|-|TRBV20-1|TRBJ2-7
TGCAGTTTGCTAATTCCGGGTTCCTACGAGCAGTACTTC
CSLLIPGSYEQYF
>TRBD1|-|TRBV2|TRBJ1-1
TGTGCCAGCAGAGGGACAGACGCTAGGGCTTTCTTT
CASRGTDARAFF
>TRBD1|many|TRBV18|TRBJ1-1
TGTGCCAGCTCAGCGACAGGGTCGGGGGTTGGGAACACTGAAGCTTTCTTT
CASSATGSGVGNTEAFF
>-|many|TRBV20-1|TRBJ1-1
TGCAGTGCTAAAGGGCGGCCTGAAGCTTTCTTT
CSAKGRPEAFF
>-|-|TRBV7-2|TRBJ2-1
TGTGCCAGCAGCCAGCAGGGGGGGGCTAATGAGCAGTTCTTC
CASSQQGGANEQFF
>-|many|TRBV11-2|TRBJ2-5
TGTGCCAGCAGCTTAAGACCCCATGGCCGGAAAGAGACCCAGTACTTC
CASSLRPHGRKETQYF
>-|many|TRBV12-3/TRBV12-4|TRBJ2-4
TGTGCCAGCAGTCCCCTCAGAGGAGCCAAAAACATTCAGTACTTC
CASSPLRGAKNIQYF
>TRBD1|many|TRBV20-1|TRBJ2-7
TGCAGTGCTAGAGATCAGTGGGGCGGACAGGGGGCGTACGAGCAGTACTTC
CSARDQWGGQGAYEQYF
>TRBD1|many|TRBV2|TRBJ2-3
TGTGCCAGCAGAACCCGAGGGACAGGGTCCGGCACAGATACGCAGTATTTT
CASRTRGTGSGTDTQYF
>-|-|TRBV5-1|TRBJ2-5
TGCGCCAGCAGCTCCTATGGGCGGGCAGGGGGGGTCCAAGAGACCCAGTACTTC
CASSSYGRAGGVQETQYF
>-|-|TRBV5-1|TRBJ1-5
TGCGCCAGCAGCTTAGGGGGGTCTCGCTATCAGCCCCAGCATTTT
CASSLGGSRYQPQHF
>-|many|TRBV28|TRBJ1-2
TGTGCCAGCAAAACGGGCCGAGCGGGCTATGGCTACACCTTC
CASKTGRAGYGYTF
>TRBD1|many|TRBV2|TRBJ1-2
TGTGCCGGACGTGGACAGGGGGTATCGCACTACACCTTC
CAGRGQGVSHYTF
>-|-|TRBV27|TRBJ1-2
TGTGCCAGCAGTTCAAGCGGGCTGCAGGGGTCACATGGCTACACCTTC
CASSSSGLQGSHGYTF
>TRBD1|-|TRBV11-2|TRBJ1-2
TGTGCCAGCAGCGAGGGACAGGGACTCTATGGCTACACCTTC
CASSEGQGLYGYTF